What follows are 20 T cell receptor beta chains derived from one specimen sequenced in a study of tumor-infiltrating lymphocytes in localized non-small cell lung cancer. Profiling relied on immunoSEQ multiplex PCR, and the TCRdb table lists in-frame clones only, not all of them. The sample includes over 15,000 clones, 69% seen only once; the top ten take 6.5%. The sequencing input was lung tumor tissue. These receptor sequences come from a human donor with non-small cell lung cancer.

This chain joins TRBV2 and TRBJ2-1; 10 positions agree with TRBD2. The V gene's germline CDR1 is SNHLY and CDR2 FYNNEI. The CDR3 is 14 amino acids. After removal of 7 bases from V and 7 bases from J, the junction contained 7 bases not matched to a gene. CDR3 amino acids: CASNPSGGGNEQFF. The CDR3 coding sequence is TGTGCCAGCAATCCTAGCGGGGGAGGGAATGAGCAGTTCTTC.

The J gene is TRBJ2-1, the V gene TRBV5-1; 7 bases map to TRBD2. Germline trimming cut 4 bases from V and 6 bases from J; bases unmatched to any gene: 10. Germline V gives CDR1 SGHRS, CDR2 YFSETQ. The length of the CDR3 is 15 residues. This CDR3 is CASSLQTSRGNEQFF. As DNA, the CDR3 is TGCGCCAGCAGCCTTCAGACTAGCCGGGGCAATGAGCAGTTCTTC.

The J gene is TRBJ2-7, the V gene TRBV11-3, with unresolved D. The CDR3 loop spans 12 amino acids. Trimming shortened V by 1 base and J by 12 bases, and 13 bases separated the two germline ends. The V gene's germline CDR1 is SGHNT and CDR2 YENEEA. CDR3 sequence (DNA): TGTGCCAGCAGCTTAGGTTTTCAGGCTACGTACTTC. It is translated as CASSLGFQATYF.

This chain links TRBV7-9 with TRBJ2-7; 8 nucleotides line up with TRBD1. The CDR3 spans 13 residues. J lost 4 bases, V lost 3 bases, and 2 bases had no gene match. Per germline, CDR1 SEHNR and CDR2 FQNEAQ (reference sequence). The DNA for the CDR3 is TGTGCCAGCAGCTTTCGGGACAGGTACGAGCAGTACTTC. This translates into CASSFRDRYEQYF.

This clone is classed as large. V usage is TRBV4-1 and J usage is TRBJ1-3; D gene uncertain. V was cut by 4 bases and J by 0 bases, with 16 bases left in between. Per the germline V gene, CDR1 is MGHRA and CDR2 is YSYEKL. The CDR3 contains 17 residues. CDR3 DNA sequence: TGCGCCAGCAGCCTCACGTGGGAGACGGTCTCTGGAAACACCATATATTTT. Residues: CASSLTWETVSGNTIYF.

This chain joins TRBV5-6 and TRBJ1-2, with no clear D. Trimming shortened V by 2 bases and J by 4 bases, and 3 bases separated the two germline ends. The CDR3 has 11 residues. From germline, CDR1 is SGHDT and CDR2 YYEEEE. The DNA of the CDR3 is TGTGCCAGCAGCTTTGGCTATGGCTACACCTTC. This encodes CASSFGYGYTF.

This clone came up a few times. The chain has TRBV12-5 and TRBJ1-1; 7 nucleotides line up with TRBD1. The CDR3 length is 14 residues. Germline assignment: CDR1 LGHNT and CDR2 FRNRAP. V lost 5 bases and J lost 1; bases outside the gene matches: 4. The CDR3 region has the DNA TGTGCTAGTGGTACAGGGGCGGGGAACACTGAAGCTTTCTTT. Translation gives CASGTGAGNTEAFF.

The CDR3 region has the DNA TGTGCCAGCAGTGAGGGTGGCAGTAACTATGGCTACACCTTC. Its translation: CASSEGGSNYGYTF. This chain connects TRBV25-1 to TRBJ1-2, with D uncertain. V shed 3 bases and J shed 1 base, with 9 bases lying between them. Germline V CDR1 and CDR2: MGHDK, SYGVNS. The CDR3 length is 14 residues.

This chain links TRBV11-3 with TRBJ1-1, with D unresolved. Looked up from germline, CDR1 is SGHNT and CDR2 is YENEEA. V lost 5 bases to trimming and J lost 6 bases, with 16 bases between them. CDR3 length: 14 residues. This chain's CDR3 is CASSPPVVKSEAFF. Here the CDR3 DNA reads TGTGCCAGCAGCCCGCCGGTAGTTAAATCTGAAGCTTTCTTT.

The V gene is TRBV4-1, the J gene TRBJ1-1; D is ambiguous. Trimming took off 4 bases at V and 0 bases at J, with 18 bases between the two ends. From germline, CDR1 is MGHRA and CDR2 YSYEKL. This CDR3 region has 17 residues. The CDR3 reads CASSPLMGSVMNTEAFF. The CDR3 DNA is TGCGCCAGCAGCCCCCTTATGGGCAGCGTTATGAACACTGAAGCTTTCTTT.

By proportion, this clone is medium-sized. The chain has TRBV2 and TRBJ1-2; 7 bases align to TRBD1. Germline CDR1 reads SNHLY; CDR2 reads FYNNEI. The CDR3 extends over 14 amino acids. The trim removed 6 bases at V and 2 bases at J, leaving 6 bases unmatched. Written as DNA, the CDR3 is TGTGCCAGCAGCCTCAGGGGGGTAAACTATGGCTACACCTTC. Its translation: CASSLRGVNYGYTF.

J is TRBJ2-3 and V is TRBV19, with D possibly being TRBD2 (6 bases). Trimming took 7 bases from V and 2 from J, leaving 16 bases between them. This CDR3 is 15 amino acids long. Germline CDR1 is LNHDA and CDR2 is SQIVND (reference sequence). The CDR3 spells CASTQGAGNTDTQYF. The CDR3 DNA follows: TGTGCCAGTACCCAAGGGGCGGGGAACACAGATACGCAGTATTTT.

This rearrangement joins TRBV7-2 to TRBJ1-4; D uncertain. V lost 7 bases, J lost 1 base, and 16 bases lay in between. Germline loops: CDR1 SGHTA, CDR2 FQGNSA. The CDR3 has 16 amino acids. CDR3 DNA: TGTGCCAGCACCAATACGAGGAGAGGAACTAATGAAAAACTGTTTTTT. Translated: CASTNTRRGTNEKLFF.

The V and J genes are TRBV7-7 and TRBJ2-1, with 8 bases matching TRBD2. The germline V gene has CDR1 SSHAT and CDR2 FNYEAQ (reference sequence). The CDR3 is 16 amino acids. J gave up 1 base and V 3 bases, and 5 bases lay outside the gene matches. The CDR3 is CASSLEAGESYNEQFF. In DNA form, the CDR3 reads TGTGCCAGCAGCTTGGAAGCGGGAGAGTCCTACAATGAGCAGTTCTTC.

CDR3 nucleotide sequence: TGCAGCGTTGGACGGACGGGAGGGACTGAAGCTTTCTTT. Amino acid sequence: CSVGRTGGTEAFF. The chain carries TRBV29-1 and TRBJ1-1; no clear D. CDR3 length equals 13 residues. The germline gives CDR1 SQVTM, CDR2 ANQGSEA. Trimming took 4 bases from V and 5 from J, leaving 14 bases between them.

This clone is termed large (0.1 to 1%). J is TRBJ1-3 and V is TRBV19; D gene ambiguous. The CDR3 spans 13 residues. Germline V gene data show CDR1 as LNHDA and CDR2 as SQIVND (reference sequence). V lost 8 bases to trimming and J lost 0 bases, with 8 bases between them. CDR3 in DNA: TGTGCCAGTGAAGTAAGCTCTGGAAACACCATATATTTT. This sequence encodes CASEVSSGNTIYF.

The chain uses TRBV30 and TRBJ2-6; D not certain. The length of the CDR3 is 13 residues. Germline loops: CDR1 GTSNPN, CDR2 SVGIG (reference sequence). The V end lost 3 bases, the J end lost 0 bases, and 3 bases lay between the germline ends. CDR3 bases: TGTGCCTGGAGGGGCTCTGGGGCCAACGTCCTGACTTTC. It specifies CAWRGSGANVLTF.

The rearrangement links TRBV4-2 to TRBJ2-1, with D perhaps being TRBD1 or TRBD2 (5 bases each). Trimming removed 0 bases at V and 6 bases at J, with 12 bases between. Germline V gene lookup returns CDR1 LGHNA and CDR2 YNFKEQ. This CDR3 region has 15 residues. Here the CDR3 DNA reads TGTGCCAGCAGCCAAGAATGGGACCGCCCCAATGAGCAGTTCTTC. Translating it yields CASSQEWDRPNEQFF.

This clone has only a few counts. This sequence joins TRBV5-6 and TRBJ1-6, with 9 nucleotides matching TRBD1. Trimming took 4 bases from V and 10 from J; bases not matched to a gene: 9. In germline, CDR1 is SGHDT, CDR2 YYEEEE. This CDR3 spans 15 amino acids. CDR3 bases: TGTGCCAGCAGCGCGTCCGGGACAGGGTCATCACCCCTCCACTTT. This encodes CASSASGTGSSPLHF.

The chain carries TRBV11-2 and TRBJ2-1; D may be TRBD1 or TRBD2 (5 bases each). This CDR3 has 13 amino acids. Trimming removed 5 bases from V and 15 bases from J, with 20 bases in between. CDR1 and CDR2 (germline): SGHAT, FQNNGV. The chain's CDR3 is CASSLGRDPTPFF. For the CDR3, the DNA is TGTGCCAGCAGCCTCGGTCGGGACCCTACCCCGTTCTTC.